This TCR beta chain is drawn from a study of graft-versus-host responses after intestinal transplantation. This clone has a handful of counts. CDR1 SGDLS and CDR2 YYNGEE come from the germline V gene. The CDR3 runs to 15 residues. Unmatched junction bases numbered 1, after V lost 2 bases and J lost 4 bases. Measured with immunoSEQ multiplex PCR; TCRdb has only the in-frame clones, and not every one. The sample lists 20,000 to 25,000 clones; 40% to 50% were seen once. The gene calls are TRBV9 and TRBJ2-1; TRBD2 matches 12 bases. This material consisted of alloreactive CD4+ T cells from a mixed lymphocyte reaction culture, taken before intestinal transplant. Documented subset: CFSE-low proliferating T cells sorted from roughly 6-day pre-transplant mixed lymphocyte reaction (GvH or HvG direction). This receptor was obtained from a human patient who received an intestinal transplant. CDR3: CASSVTSGGYNEQFF. The CDR3 region has the DNA TGTGCCAGCAGCGTCACTAGCGGGGGGTACAATGAGCAGTTCTTC.